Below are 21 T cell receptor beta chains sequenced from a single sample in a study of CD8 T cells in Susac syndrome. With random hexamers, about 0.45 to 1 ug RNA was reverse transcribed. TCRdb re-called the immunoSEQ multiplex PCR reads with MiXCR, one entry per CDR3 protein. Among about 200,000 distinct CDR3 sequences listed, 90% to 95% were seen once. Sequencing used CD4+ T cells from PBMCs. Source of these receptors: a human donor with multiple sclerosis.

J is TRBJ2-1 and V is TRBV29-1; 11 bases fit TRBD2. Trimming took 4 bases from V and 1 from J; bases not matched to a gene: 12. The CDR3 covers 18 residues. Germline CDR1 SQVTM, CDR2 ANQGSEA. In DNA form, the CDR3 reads TGCAGCGTTGTTGGACTAGCGGGCTTCACTTTATCCTACAATGAGCAGTTCTTC. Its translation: CSVVGLAGFTLSYNEQFF.

CDR3 DNA sequence: TGTGCCTGGAGTGTACGGGTGTCGGGCAATCAGCCCCAGCATTTT. Its translation: CAWSVRVSGNQPQHF. The V gene is TRBV30, the J gene TRBJ1-5; no reliable D call. Germline loops: CDR1 GTSNPN, CDR2 SVGIG (reference sequence). Trimming removed 0 bases at V and 2 bases at J, with 11 bases between. The CDR3 spans 15 residues.

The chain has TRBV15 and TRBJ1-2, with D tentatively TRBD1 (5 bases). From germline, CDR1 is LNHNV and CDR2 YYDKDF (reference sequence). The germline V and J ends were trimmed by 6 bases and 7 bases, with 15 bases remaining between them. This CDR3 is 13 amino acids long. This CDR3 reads CATSYQGWVGYTF. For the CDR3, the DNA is TGTGCCACCAGTTACCAGGGTTGGGTTGGCTACACCTTC.

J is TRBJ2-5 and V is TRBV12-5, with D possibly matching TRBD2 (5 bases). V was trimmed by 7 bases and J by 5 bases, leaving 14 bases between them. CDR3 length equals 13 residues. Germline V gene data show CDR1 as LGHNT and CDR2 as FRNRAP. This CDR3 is CASAPRGGETQYF. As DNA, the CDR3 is TGTGCTAGTGCCCCACGGGGTGGGGAGACCCAGTACTTC. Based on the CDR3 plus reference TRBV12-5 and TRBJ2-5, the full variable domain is DARVTQTPRHKVTEMGQEVTMRCQPILGHNTVFWYRQTMMQGLELLAYFRNRAPLDDSGMPKDRFSAEMPDATLATLKIQPSEPRDSAVYFCASAPRGGETQYFGPGTRLLVL.

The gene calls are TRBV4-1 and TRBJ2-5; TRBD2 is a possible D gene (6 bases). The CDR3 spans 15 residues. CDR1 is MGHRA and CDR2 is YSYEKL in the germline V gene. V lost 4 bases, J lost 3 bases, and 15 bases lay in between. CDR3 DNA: TGCGCCAGCAGCCCGGAGGGCCGAGAGAAAGAGACCCAGTACTTC. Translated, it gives CASSPEGREKETQYF.

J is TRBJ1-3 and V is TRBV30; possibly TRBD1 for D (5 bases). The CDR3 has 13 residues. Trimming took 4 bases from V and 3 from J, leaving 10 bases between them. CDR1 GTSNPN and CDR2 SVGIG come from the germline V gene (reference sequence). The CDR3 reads CAWKPGLGNTIYF. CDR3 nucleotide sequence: TGTGCCTGGAAACCGGGACTTGGAAACACCATATATTTT.

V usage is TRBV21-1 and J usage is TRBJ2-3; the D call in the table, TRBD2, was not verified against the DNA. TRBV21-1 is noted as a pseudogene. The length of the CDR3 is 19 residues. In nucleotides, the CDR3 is TGTGCCAGCAGCTCCCAGGACCGGGACTACAGTCCAAGCACAGATACGCAGTATTTT. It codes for CASSSQDRDYSPSTDTQYF.

CDR3 bases: TGTGCCAGCAGCAGGGACAGGTATCAGCCCCAGCATTTT. Translated: CASSRDRYQPQHF. V is TRBV25-1 and J is TRBJ1-5; 8 positions agree with TRBD1. J was trimmed by 5 bases and V by 6 bases; bases with no gene match: 3. The CDR3 has 13 amino acids. Germline V gene sequence: CDR1 MGHDK, CDR2 SYGVNS.

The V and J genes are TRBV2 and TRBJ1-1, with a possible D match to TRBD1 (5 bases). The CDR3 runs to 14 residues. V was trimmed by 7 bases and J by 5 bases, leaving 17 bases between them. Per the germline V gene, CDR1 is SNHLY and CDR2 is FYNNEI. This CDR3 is CASTSDSPITEAFF. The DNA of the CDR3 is TGTGCCAGCACCTCAGACAGCCCCATAACTGAAGCTTTCTTT.

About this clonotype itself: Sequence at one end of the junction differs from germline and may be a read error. Written as DNA, the CDR3 is TGTGCCAGTAGCTTAGGCTCGAACACTGAAGCTTTCTTT. This encodes CASSLGSNTEAFF. V is TRBV7-9 and J is TRBJ1-1, with no clear D. Germline CDR1 is SEHNR and CDR2 is FQNEAQ (reference sequence). CDR3 length: 13 residues. Filled out from reference TRBV7-9 and TRBJ1-1, the complete variable domain reads DTGVSQNPRHKITKRGQNVTFRCDPISEHNRLYWYRQTLGQGPEFLTYFQNEAQLEKSRLLSDRFSAERPKGSFSTLEIQRTEQGDSAMYLCASSLGSNTEAFFGQGTRLTVV.

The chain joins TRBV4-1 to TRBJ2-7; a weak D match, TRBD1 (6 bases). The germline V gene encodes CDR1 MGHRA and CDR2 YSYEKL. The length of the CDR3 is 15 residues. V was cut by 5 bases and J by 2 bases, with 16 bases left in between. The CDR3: CASSGRDTLTYEQYF. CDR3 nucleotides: TGCGCCAGCAGCGGCCGGGACACCCTAACCTACGAGCAGTACTTC.

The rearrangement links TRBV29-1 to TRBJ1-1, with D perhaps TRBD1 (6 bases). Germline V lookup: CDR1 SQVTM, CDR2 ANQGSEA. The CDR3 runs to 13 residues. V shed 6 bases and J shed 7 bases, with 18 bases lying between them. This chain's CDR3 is CSVGWQLDSEAFF. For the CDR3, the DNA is TGCAGCGTGGGATGGCAGCTGGACAGTGAAGCTTTCTTT. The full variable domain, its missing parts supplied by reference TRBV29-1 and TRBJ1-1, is SAVISQKPSRDICQRGTSLTIQCQVDSQVTMMFWYRQQPGQSLTLIATANQGSEATYESGFVIDKFPISRPNLTFSTLTVSNMSPEDSSIYLCSVGWQLDSEAFFGQGTRLTVV.

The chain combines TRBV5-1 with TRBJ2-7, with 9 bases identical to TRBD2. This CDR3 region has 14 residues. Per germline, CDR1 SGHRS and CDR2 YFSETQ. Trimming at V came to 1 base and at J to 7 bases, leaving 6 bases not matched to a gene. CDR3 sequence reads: CASSLRLAGTEQYF. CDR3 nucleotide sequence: TGCGCCAGCAGCTTGAGGCTAGCGGGAACGGAGCAGTACTTC.

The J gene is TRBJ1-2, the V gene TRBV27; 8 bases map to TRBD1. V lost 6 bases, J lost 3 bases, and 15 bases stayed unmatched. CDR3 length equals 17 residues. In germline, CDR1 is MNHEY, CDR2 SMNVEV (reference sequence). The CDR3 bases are TGTGCCAGCAGAACTGACAGGGGCAAGGCCAGGGACTATGGCTACACCTTC. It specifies CASRTDRGKARDYGYTF.

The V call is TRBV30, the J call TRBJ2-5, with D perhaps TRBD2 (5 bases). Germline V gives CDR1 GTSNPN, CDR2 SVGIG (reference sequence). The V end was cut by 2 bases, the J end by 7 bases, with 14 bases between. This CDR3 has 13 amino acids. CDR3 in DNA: TGTGCCTGGAGTCTAGCAGGTTCGAGGACCCAGTACTTC. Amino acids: CAWSLAGSRTQYF.

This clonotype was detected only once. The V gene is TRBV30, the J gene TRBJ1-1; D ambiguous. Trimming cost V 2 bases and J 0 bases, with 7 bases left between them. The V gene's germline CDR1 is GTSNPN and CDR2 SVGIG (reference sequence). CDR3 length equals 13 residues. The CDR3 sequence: CAWSRFMNTEAFF. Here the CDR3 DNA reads TGTGCCTGGAGTAGGTTCATGAACACTGAAGCTTTCTTT.

The CDR3 is CAIRHGLADNEQFF. The CDR3 nucleotides are TGTGCCATCAGACATGGACTAGCGGACAATGAGCAGTTCTTC. V usage is TRBV10-3 and J usage is TRBJ2-1; 10 positions match TRBD2. The germline gives CDR1 ENHRY, CDR2 SYGVKD. This CDR3 has 14 amino acids. V shed 6 bases, J shed 5 bases, and the junction held 4 bases outside the gene matches.

This CDR3 reads CASSLQGQNSPLHF. The DNA for the CDR3 is TGCGCCAGCAGCTTGCAGGGACAGAATTCACCCCTCCACTTT. The J gene is TRBJ1-6, the V gene TRBV5-1; 7 nucleotides agree with TRBD1. CDR1 SGHRS and CDR2 YFSETQ come from the germline V gene. This CDR3 is 14 amino acids long. V shed 1 base, J shed 7 bases, and the junction held 2 bases outside the gene matches.

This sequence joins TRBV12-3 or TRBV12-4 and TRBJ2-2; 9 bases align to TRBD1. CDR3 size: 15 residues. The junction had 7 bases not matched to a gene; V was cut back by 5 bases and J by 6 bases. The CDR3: CASSPGQGSPGELFF. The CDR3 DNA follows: TGTGCCAGCAGTCCGGGACAGGGATCTCCCGGGGAGCTGTTTTTT.

CDR3 in DNA: TGTGCCAGCTCCAATCAGCCCCAGCATTTT. Its protein is CASSNQPQHF. The chain has TRBV14 and TRBJ1-5; D uncertain. The CDR3 spans 10 residues. Trimming removed 8 bases from V and 3 bases from J, with 2 bases in between. CDR1 and CDR2 from the germline V gene are SGHDN and FVKESK.

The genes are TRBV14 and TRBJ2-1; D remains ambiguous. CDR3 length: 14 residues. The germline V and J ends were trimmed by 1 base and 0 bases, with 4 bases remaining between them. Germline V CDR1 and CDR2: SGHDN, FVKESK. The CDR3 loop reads CASSQGSSYNEQFF. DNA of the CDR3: TGTGCCAGCAGCCAAGGAAGCTCCTACAATGAGCAGTTCTTC.